This T cell receptor (beta chain) was captured by sequencing in a study of OX40 agonist ivuxolimab in advanced cancers. This table comes from immunoSEQ multiplex PCR, and its TCRdb copy is limited to in-frame clones, with some not included. Of tens of thousands of clones detected, around 83% appear once; the ten largest clones hold approximately 30%. CDR3 length equals 13 residues. The germline V gene encodes CDR1 SGHNT and CDR2 YYREEE (reference sequence). Deletions cut 0 bases from V and 4 bases from J, with 6 bases between. The chain combines TRBV5-4 with TRBJ2-3; D not certain. The clonotype originates from an adult with an advanced solid tumor such as melanoma, head and neck, liver or kidney cancer. The material was CD4+ or CD8+ T cells sorted from blood, obtained in a trial of the OX40 agonist ivuxolimab. CDR3: CASSLVASDTQYF. The DNA for the CDR3 is TGTGCCAGCAGCTTGGTAGCATCAGATACGCAGTATTTT.